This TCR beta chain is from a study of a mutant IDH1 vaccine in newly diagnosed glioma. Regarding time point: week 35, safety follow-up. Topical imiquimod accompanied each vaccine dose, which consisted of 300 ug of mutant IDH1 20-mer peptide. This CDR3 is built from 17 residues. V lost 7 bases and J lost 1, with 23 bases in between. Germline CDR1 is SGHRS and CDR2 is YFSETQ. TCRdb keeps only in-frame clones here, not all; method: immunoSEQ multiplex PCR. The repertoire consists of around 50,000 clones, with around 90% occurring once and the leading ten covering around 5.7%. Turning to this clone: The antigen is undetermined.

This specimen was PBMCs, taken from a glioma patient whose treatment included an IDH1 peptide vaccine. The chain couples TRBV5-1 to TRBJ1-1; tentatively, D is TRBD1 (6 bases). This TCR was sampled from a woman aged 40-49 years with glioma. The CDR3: CASQTSYRVEENTEAFF. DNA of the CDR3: TGCGCCAGCCAAACCTCTTACAGGGTTGAAGAGAACACTGAAGCTTTCTTT.